The source of this TCR beta chain is a study of glioma-infiltrating T cells after dendritic cell vaccination. Study as a whole: The vaccine used monocyte-derived dendritic cells pulsed overnight with autologous tumor lysate.

Primers: 60 V beta forward and 13 J beta reverse. The method was immunoSEQ multiplex PCR; TCRdb's version includes in-frame clones alone and lacks a portion of them. Among roughly 80,000 clones listed, roughly 84% were seen once. Germline V gene data show CDR1 as SGHKS and CDR2 as YYEKEE (reference sequence). Trimming took 5 bases from V and 5 from J; bases not matched to a gene: 9. CDR3 length equals 15 residues. Time point given: after dendritic cell vaccination, including at tumor progression/relapse. Concerning this clone itself: Antigen unknown.

Overall study findings and caveats: Few patients contributed both blood and tumor specimens.

This sequence joins TRBV5-5 and TRBJ2-7; 11 bases align to TRBD1. The clonotype was recovered from a human donor with glioblastoma. This sample comprised blood, obtained after dendritic cell vaccination. DNA of the CDR3: TGTGCCAGCAGTCTTGCTCGGACAGGGGGCGACGAGCAGTACTTC. Its translation is CASSLARTGGDEQYF. The entire variable domain, with the rest obtained from reference TRBV5-5 and TRBJ2-7, is as follows: DAGVTQSPTHLIKTRGQQVTLRCSPISGHKSVSWYQQVLGQGPQFIFQYYEKEERGRGNFPDRFSARQFPNYSSELNVNALLLGDSALYLCASSLARTGGDEQYFGPGTRLTVT.